These 13 T cell receptor beta chains originate from one sample sequenced in a study of siplizumab effects on memory and regulatory T cells. Produced via immunoSEQ multiplex PCR; TCRdb's table is partial and in-frame only. In the table there are 70,000 or so clones, 88% of which are singletons. Specimen: Tregs sorted from blood. These receptors all come from a human donor in good health.

This sequence joins TRBV6-5 and TRBJ1-3, with D possibly TRBD1 on 5 matching bases. Trimming removed 2 bases at V and 0 bases at J, with 11 bases between. Germline CDR1 is MNHEY and CDR2 is SVGAGI. This CDR3 region has 16 residues. This chain's CDR3 is CASSYGGRDSGNTIYF. Written as DNA, the CDR3 is TGTGCCAGCAGTTACGGTGGCAGGGACTCTGGAAACACCATATATTTT.

The chain links TRBV29-1 to TRBJ2-3; D is ambiguous. Looked up from germline, CDR1 is SQVTM and CDR2 is ANQGSEA. Trimming removed 4 bases from V and 1 base from J, with 12 bases in between. The CDR3 covers 14 residues. In nucleotides, the CDR3 is TGCAGCGTTGTTGCGCCAGAGGGCACAGATACGCAGTATTTT. Translating it yields CSVVAPEGTDTQYF.

This chain connects TRBV27 to TRBJ2-7; 7 nucleotides align to TRBD2. The CDR3 totals 13 residues. CDR1 is MNHEY, CDR2 SMNVEV, per germline (reference sequence). The J segment lost 2 bases and the V segment lost 5 bases, leaving 3 bases of the junction unmatched. This CDR3 is CASSPSGPYEQYF. Written as DNA, the CDR3 is TGTGCCAGCAGTCCTAGCGGTCCCTACGAGCAGTACTTC.

V usage is TRBV30 and J usage is TRBJ1-4, with TRBD1 identical over 7 bases. Trimming removed 5 bases from V and 2 bases from J; junction bases left unmatched: 2. The CDR3 is made up of 13 amino acids. The germline V gene has CDR1 GTSNPN and CDR2 SVGIG (reference sequence). CDR3 sequence (DNA): TGTGCCTGGGCGACAGGGACTAATGAAAAACTGTTTTTT. Translating gives CAWATGTNEKLFF.

This chain joins TRBV7-6 and TRBJ2-1; 7 bases align to TRBD2. V shed 1 base and J 8 bases; nucleotides not matched to a gene: 8. CDR1 and CDR2 (germline): SGHVS, FNYEAQ. The CDR3 is 15 amino acids. The CDR3 is CASSLGVGGFDEQFF. DNA of the CDR3: TGTGCCAGCAGCTTAGGGGTGGGAGGGTTCGATGAGCAGTTCTTC.

DNA for the CDR3: TGTGCCAGCAGCCGACAGGGAACTGGCTACAATGAGCAGTTCTTC. Residues: CASSRQGTGYNEQFF. The V call is TRBV5-4, the J call TRBJ2-1; 7 bases match TRBD1. Germline loops: CDR1 SGHNT, CDR2 YYREEE (reference sequence). The CDR3 is 15 residues long. V dropped 4 bases and J dropped 3; count of bases not matched to a gene: 7.

The V and J genes are TRBV4-2 and TRBJ2-3; 16 bases match TRBD2. V lost 3 bases, J lost 6 bases, and 6 bases stayed unmatched. CDR3 size: 17 residues. Germline V gives CDR1 LGHNA, CDR2 YNFKEQ. Written as DNA, the CDR3 is TGTGCCAGCAGCCAGGACGGGACTAGCGGGAGGGGGGATACGCAGTATTTT. Translating it yields CASSQDGTSGRGDTQYF.

This clone appeared a few times. The CDR3 sequence: CVGRGLGTEAFF. CDR3 in DNA: TGTGTGGGCAGGGGGTTAGGCACTGAAGCTTTCTTT. The rearrangement joins TRBV28 to TRBJ1-1; 7 positions match TRBD1. The CDR3 runs 12 residues. CDR1 is MDHEN and CDR2 is SYDVKM in the germline V gene.

The J gene is TRBJ2-3, the V gene TRBV18; maybe TRBD1 (6 bases). Looked up from germline, CDR1 is KGHSH and CDR2 is LQKENI. The CDR3 consists of 17 residues. Trimming stripped 0 bases from V and 0 bases from J, with 13 bases between. The CDR3 loop reads CASSPPIGQSSTDTQYF. DNA of the CDR3: TGTGCCAGCTCACCACCCATCGGACAGAGTAGCACAGATACGCAGTATTTT.

The chain couples TRBV6-4 to TRBJ1-1; no firm D call. CDR1 MRHNA and CDR2 SNTAGT come from the germline V gene. The CDR3 has 14 amino acids. V lost 2 bases, J lost 3 bases, and 10 bases lay in between. This chain's CDR3 is CASSDVLRDTEAFF. The CDR3 DNA reads as TGTGCCAGCAGTGACGTCCTCCGGGACACTGAAGCTTTCTTT.

The chain is built from TRBV7-6 and TRBJ2-7; TRBD1 agrees at 8 bases. The CDR3 consists of 16 residues. Germline lookup yields CDR1 SGHVS and CDR2 FNYEAQ. V lost 4 bases, J lost 3 bases, and 11 bases stayed unmatched. CDR3 amino acids: CASSSFGAGGVYEQYF. The CDR3, as DNA: TGTGCCAGCAGCTCATTCGGGGCAGGGGGCGTCTACGAGCAGTACTTC.

J is TRBJ2-1 and V is TRBV28; D is perhaps TRBD1 (6 bases). Germline V lookup: CDR1 MDHEN, CDR2 SYDVKM. This CDR3 spans 15 amino acids. The ends were cut back, 4 bases at V and 4 bases at J, with 14 bases in the middle. CDR3 in amino acids: CASSYQGWDYNEQFF. The DNA of the CDR3 is TGTGCCAGCAGTTACCAGGGGTGGGATTACAATGAGCAGTTCTTC.

The chain is built from TRBV2 and TRBJ2-1; D unclear. Trimming removed 8 bases at V and 1 base at J, with 6 bases between. The CDR3 has 12 amino acids. The germline gives CDR1 SNHLY, CDR2 FYNNEI. CDR3 protein: CASRYSYNEQFF. The CDR3 DNA reads TGTGCCAGCCGGTATTCCTACAATGAGCAGTTCTTC. Full variable domain (remainder filled in from reference TRBV2 and TRBJ2-1): EPEVTQTPSHQVTQMGQEVILRCVPISNHLYFYWYRQILGQKVEFLVSFYNNEISEKSEIFDDQFSVERPDGSNFTLKIRSTKLEDSAMYFCASRYSYNEQFFGPGTRLTVL.